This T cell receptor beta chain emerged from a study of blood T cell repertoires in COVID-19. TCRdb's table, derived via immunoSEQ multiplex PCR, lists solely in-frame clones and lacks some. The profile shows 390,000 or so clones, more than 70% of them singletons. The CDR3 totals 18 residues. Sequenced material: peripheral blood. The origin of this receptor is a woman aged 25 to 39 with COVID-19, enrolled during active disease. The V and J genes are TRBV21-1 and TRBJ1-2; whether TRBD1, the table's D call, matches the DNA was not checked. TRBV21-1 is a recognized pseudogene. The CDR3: CASSKVGAVTTPNYGYTF. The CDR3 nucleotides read TGTGCCAGCAGCAAAGTGGGGGCAGTTACCACCCCTAACTATGGCTACACCTTC.